This TCR beta chain originates from a study of OX40 agonist ivuxolimab in advanced cancers. Study context: A history of anti-PD-1, anti-PD-L1 or anti-CTLA-4 therapy was acceptable, and more than 30% had some. The study's findings and limits: Specificity for antigen went undetermined in the expanded peripheral T cells.

No patient had autoimmune disease or received systemic immunosuppression. This clone is judged large. Its antigen is not identified. Trimming stripped 2 bases from V and 3 bases from J, with 10 bases between. CDR3 length equals 14 residues. Germline loops: CDR1 MNHNS, CDR2 SASEGT. Assay used: immunoSEQ multiplex PCR; TCRdb lists only in-frame clones, some missing. The repertoire includes roughly 11,000 clones, about 81% of them detected once, and about an eighth sits in the top ten. V and J are TRBV6-1 and TRBJ1-1, with D uncertain. The receptor was isolated from an adult with an advanced solid tumor such as melanoma, head and neck, liver or kidney cancer. The material was CD4+ or CD8+ T cells sorted from blood, obtained in a trial of the OX40 agonist ivuxolimab. The CDR3 is CASSEREEYTEAFF. The CDR3 bases are TGTGCCAGCAGTGAACGGGAGGAGTACACTGAAGCTTTCTTT.